The sequence of this T cell receptor (beta chain) was determined in a study of OX40 agonist ivuxolimab in advanced cancers. On the study more broadly: Patients got intravenous ivuxolimab at 0.01 to 10 mg/kg every 2 weeks. Study-level results: In the 0.1 to 3.0 mg/kg range, CD4+ and CD8+ blood T cells had expanded clonally by week 6. CD4+ T cells averaged fewer expanded clones than CD8+ T cells.

Generated by immunoSEQ multiplex PCR, the TCRdb table keeps only in-frame clones and is missing some. The sample includes tens of thousands of clones, over 75% seen only once; the top ten take roughly 50%. This clone was picked up a small number of times. Its antigen remains unidentified. If patients had autoimmune disease history or systemic immunosuppression, they were excluded. The CDR3 has 16 amino acids. CDR1 and CDR2 (germline): SGHNT, YYREEE (reference sequence). V lost 5 bases and J lost 1; bases outside the gene matches: 8. This TCR was sampled from an adult with an advanced solid tumor such as melanoma, head and neck, liver or kidney cancer. Source: CD4+ or CD8+ T cells sorted from blood, taken in a trial of the OX40 agonist ivuxolimab. This sequence joins TRBV5-4 and TRBJ1-4, with 7 bases identical to TRBD1. CDR3: CASSPETGKTNEKLFF. The CDR3 DNA follows: TGTGCCAGCAGTCCTGAGACAGGGAAAACTAATGAAAAACTGTTTTTT.